The sample holds many counts of the clone carrying this T cell receptor beta chain. The record originates from a study of regulatory T cells in long-lasting Graves disease. Investigators prepared the TCR beta libraries by applying iRepertoire HTBI primers and Arm-PCR of CDR3 regions. TCRdb fed the multiplex PCR reads into MiXCR, producing one record per CDR3 protein. The table shows 300,000 to 400,000 distinct CDR3 sequences, with 15% to 17% occurring only once. V gave up 5 bases and J gave up 5 bases; unmatched junction bases: 6. The CDR3 length is 15 residues. The time point here: newly diagnosed GD, antithyroid drugs for less than 3 months. With RNA extracted from PBMCs as input, the TCR library was made.

The specimen comprised peripheral blood mononuclear cells (PBMCs), sampled at new diagnosis, from a patient treated with antithyroid drugs. The sequence was obtained from a female donor with Graves disease. The chain carries TRBV12-3 or TRBV12-4 and TRBJ2-5, with 12 positions matching TRBD2. CDR3: CASSRGGTSGETQYF. The CDR3, as DNA: TGTGCCAGCAGTCGCGGGGGGACTAGCGGGGAGACCCAGTACTTC.